These 12 T cell receptor beta chains came from one sample sequenced in a study of T-cell memory formation after mild COVID-19. TCRdb reprocessed the 5' RACE reads with MiXCR, giving one entry per CDR3 protein. Here the sample spans 150,000 to 200,000 distinct CDR3 sequences, 20% to 25% being singletons. Specimen: PBMCs or a T cell subset sorted from them (not recorded which). Receptor source: an adult woman who had mild COVID-19 (a few samples of this study predate the infection). Cell type and time point are not known.

J is TRBJ2-1 and V is TRBV7-9; D might be TRBD1 (5 bases). CDR1 SEHNR and CDR2 FQNEAQ come from the germline V gene (reference sequence). This CDR3 contains 13 residues. V lost 1 base to trimming and J lost 6 bases, with 7 bases between them. DNA for the CDR3: TGTGCCAGCAGCTTAGGCAGGGTCAATGAGCAGTTCTTC. Translation: CASSLGRVNEQFF.

The chain links TRBV10-3 to TRBJ2-7; possibly TRBD1 for D (6 bases). CDR3 length: 17 residues. Germline-derived CDR1 and CDR2 are ENHRY and SYGVKD. V was clipped by 2 bases and J by 1 base, with 18 bases between them. The CDR3 DNA reads as TGTGCCATCAGTGAGAGGGTTCACGGACAGCGTTCCTACGAGCAGTACTTC. Amino acid sequence: CAISERVHGQRSYEQYF.

V usage is TRBV20-1 and J usage is TRBJ2-5; D unclear. Germline CDR1 is DFQATT and CDR2 is SNEGSKA (reference sequence). The CDR3 covers 15 residues. The V and J ends lost 4 bases and 4 bases respectively, with 19 bases between them. The CDR3 spells CSAMSAKESSETQYF. The DNA of the CDR3 is TGCAGTGCTATGAGCGCGAAGGAATCGTCAGAGACCCAGTACTTC.

The rearrangement uses TRBV12-3 or TRBV12-4 and TRBJ2-7; the match to TRBD1 covers 7 bases. Trimming took 5 bases from V and 2 from J; bases not matched to a gene: 9. The CDR3 has 15 residues. Here the CDR3 reads CASSRPGQTPYEQYF. As DNA, the CDR3 is TGTGCCAGCAGTCGCCCGGGACAGACCCCCTACGAGCAGTACTTC.

V and J are TRBV10-3 and TRBJ2-1; no firm D call. From germline, CDR1 is ENHRY and CDR2 SYGVKD. V gave up 0 bases and J gave up 4 bases, with 4 bases separating them. The CDR3 contains 13 residues. The CDR3 here is CAISESYYNEQFF. The CDR3, as DNA: TGTGCCATCAGTGAGTCTTATTACAATGAGCAGTTCTTC.

In this sample, this clonotype turned up a few times. The chain combines TRBV6-5 with TRBJ2-3; the D is unclear. Germline CDR1 is MNHEY and CDR2 is SVGAGI. This CDR3 has 14 residues. V lost 2 bases and J 1 base, leaving 7 bases between the germline ends. CDR3 region: CASSYGGRTDTQYF. The CDR3 coding sequence is TGTGCCAGCAGTTACGGCGGCCGCACAGATACGCAGTATTTT.

This clonotype has only a few counts. The J gene is TRBJ2-1, the V gene TRBV7-9; a weak D match, TRBD2 (6 bases). V was clipped by 3 bases and J by 0 bases, with 12 bases between them. In germline, CDR1 is SEHNR, CDR2 FQNEAQ (reference sequence). The CDR3 consists of 16 residues. The CDR3 spells CASSFFSGSSYNEQFF. The DNA for the CDR3 is TGTGCCAGCAGCTTCTTTAGCGGCTCCTCCTACAATGAGCAGTTCTTC.

The chain is built from TRBV5-1 and TRBJ1-1, with 9 bases matching TRBD1. This CDR3 has 14 residues. Germline V CDR1 and CDR2: SGHRS, YFSETQ. The V gene end was trimmed by 0 bases and the J gene end by 5 bases; junction bases not matched to a gene: 2. The CDR3: CASSLVGQGTEAFF. The CDR3 DNA reads TGCGCCAGCAGCTTGGTCGGACAGGGGACTGAAGCTTTCTTT. The whole variable domain, remainder taken from reference TRBV5-1 and TRBJ1-1, is KAGVTQTPRYLIKTRGQQVTLSCSPISGHRSVSWYQQTPGQGLQFLFEYFSETQRNKGNFPGRFSGRQFSNSRSEMNVSTLELGDSALYLCASSLVGQGTEAFFGQGTRLTVV.

In this sample, this clonotype turned up a few times. The chain joins TRBV28 to TRBJ2-7; 7 bases match TRBD1. In germline, CDR1 is MDHEN, CDR2 SYDVKM. Germline trimming cut 5 bases from V and 5 bases from J; bases unmatched to any gene: 12. CDR3 length: 15 amino acids. In DNA form, the CDR3 reads TGTGCCAGCAGTGCTCCACAGGGGAGATATGACGAGCAGTACTTC. It codes for CASSAPQGRYDEQYF.

This chain links TRBV7-9 with TRBJ2-1; D is possibly TRBD2 (6 bases). The germline V gene encodes CDR1 SEHNR and CDR2 FQNEAQ (reference sequence). Trimming cost V 6 bases and J 5 bases, with 8 bases left between them. CDR3 length equals 12 residues. In DNA form, the CDR3 reads TGTGCCAGCAGGGAGGGAAACAATGAGCAGTTCTTC. Translated: CASREGNNEQFF.

This clonotype has a handful of counts. The gene calls are TRBV9 and TRBJ2-1; D unresolved. V lost 4 bases and J 7 bases, leaving 12 bases between the germline ends. The CDR3 loop spans 13 amino acids. CDR1 SGDLS and CDR2 YYNGEE come from the germline V gene. This chain's CDR3 is CASSPSRWNEQFF. The CDR3 DNA sequence: TGTGCCAGCAGCCCCTCCCGCTGGAATGAGCAGTTCTTC.

V and J are TRBV9 and TRBJ2-7, with TRBD2 as a possible D gene (5 bases). Germline V gene sequence: CDR1 SGDLS, CDR2 YYNGEE. Trimming cost V 0 bases and J 5 bases, with 15 bases left between them. The CDR3 extends over 15 amino acids. The CDR3 DNA sequence: TGTGCCAGCAGCGTAGAGGGAGCGAGAGGGAACGAGCAGTACTTC. Its protein is CASSVEGARGNEQYF.